A selection of T cell receptor beta chains follows, all from one sample in a study of post-analysis software for immune sequencing data. TCRdb independently ran MiXCR on the PCR reads; one entry per CDR3 protein. The sample yields over 700,000 distinct CDR3 sequences, around 27% seen once. Sequenced material: blood. The receptors originated from a girl aged 5-17 years with multiple sclerosis. Each CDR3 is given with its conserved first and last residue. Each record gives: D gene, V gene, J gene, CDR3 protein. D genes are given only for firm matches.

>-|TRBV6-2/TRBV6-3|TRBJ1-5
CASSWAQGNQPQHF
>TRBD2|TRBV7-2|TRBJ2-1
CASNTRTSGSIVEQFF
>-|TRBV7-9|TRBJ2-3
CASTQIRGGSTDTQYF
>-|TRBV5-4|TRBJ1-2
CASSLRVADGYTF
>-|TRBV28|TRBJ2-1
CASRETGRIGNEQFF
>TRBD2|TRBV27|TRBJ2-2
CASNPGLAELGGELFF
>TRBD2|TRBV27|TRBJ2-3
CASSLPASGRPDTQYF
>-|TRBV7-2|TRBJ1-4
CASSEWGLGNEKLFF
>TRBD1|TRBV5-6|TRBJ1-2
CASSSGTVGGYTF
>-|TRBV4-2|TRBJ2-2
CASSQGAQGGAGELFF
>TRBD1|TRBV6-6|TRBJ2-3
CASSGQGDTDTQYF
>TRBD1|TRBV6-2/TRBV6-3|TRBJ2-4
CASSWDRGNILYF
>TRBD2|TRBV9|TRBJ2-7
CASSPSAGEQYF
>TRBD2|TRBV14|TRBJ2-1
CASSQASGRALYNEQFF
>-|TRBV7-2|TRBJ2-5
CASSLARLRPRTQYF